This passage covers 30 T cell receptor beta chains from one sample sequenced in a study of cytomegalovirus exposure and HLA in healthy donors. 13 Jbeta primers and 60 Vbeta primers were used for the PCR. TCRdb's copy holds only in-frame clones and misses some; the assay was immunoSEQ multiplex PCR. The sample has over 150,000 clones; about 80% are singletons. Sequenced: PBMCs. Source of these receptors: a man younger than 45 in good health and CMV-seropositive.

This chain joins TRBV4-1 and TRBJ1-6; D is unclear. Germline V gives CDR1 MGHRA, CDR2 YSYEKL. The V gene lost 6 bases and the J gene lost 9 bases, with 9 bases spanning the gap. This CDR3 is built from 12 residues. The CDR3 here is CASSRSFSPLHF. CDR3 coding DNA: TGCGCCAGCAGTCGGAGTTTTTCACCCCTCCACTTT.

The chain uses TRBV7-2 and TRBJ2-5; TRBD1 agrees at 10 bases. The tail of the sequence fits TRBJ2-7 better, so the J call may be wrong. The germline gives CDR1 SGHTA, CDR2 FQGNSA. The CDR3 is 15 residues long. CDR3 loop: CASSIAGTGENEQYF. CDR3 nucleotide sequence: TGTGCCAGCAGCATTGCCGGGACAGGGGAGAACGAGCAGTACTTC.

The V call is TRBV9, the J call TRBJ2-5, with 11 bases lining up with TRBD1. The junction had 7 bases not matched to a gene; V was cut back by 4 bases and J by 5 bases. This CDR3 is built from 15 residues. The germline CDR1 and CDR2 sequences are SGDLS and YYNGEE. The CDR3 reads CASSTGTGGSETQYF. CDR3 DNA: TGTGCCAGCAGCACGGGGACAGGGGGGTCGGAGACCCAGTACTTC.

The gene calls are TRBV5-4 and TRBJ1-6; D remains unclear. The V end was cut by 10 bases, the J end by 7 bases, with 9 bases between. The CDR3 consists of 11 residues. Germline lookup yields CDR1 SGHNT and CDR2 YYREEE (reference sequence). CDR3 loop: CAYQANSPLHF. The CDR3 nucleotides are TGTGCCTACCAGGCGAATTCACCCCTCCACTTT.

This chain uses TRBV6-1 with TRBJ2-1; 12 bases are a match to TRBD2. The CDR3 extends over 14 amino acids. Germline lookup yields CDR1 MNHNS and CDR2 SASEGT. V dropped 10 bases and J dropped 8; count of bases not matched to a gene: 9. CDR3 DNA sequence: TGTGCCACCGGGTCTAGCGGGGGGGCCGATGAGCAGTTCTTC. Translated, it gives CATGSSGGADEQFF.

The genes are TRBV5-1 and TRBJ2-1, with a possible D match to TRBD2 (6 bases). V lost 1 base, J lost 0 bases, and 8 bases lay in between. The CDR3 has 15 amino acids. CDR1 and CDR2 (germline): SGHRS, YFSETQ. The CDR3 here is CASSLTRGSYNEQFF. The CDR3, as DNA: TGCGCCAGCAGCTTGACGCGGGGCTCCTACAATGAGCAGTTCTTC.

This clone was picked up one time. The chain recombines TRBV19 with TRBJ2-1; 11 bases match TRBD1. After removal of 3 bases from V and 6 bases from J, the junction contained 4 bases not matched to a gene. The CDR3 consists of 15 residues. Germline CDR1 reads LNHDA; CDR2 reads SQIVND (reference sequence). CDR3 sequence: CASSIFGTGGNEQFF. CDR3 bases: TGTGCCAGTAGTATTTTCGGGACAGGGGGCAATGAGCAGTTCTTC.

Here the CDR3 DNA reads TGTGCCAGCAGCGTAGTGGCAGGGCCTGGAAACACCATATATTTT. It encodes CASSVVAGPGNTIYF. The chain links TRBV9 to TRBJ1-3; a possible D gene is TRBD1 (5 bases). Germline loops: CDR1 SGDLS, CDR2 YYNGEE. With 0 bases removed from V and 2 bases from J, the gap between germline ends came to 9 bases. CDR3 length: 15 residues.

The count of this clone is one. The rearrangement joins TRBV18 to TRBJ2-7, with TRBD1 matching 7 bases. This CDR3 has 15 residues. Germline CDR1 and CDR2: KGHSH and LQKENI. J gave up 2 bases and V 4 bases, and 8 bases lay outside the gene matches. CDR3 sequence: CASSLGTDRAYEQYF. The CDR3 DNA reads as TGTGCCAGCTCACTAGGGACAGATAGAGCCTACGAGCAGTACTTC.

The CDR3: CASSLGGQFDSYNEQFF. In nucleotides, the CDR3 is TGCGCCAGCAGCTTGGGCGGACAGTTCGACTCCTACAATGAGCAGTTCTTC. V is TRBV5-1 and J is TRBJ2-1; D might be TRBD1 (6 bases). The CDR3 totals 17 residues. Trimming removed 0 bases at V and 0 bases at J, with 13 bases between. Germline CDR1 is SGHRS and CDR2 is YFSETQ.

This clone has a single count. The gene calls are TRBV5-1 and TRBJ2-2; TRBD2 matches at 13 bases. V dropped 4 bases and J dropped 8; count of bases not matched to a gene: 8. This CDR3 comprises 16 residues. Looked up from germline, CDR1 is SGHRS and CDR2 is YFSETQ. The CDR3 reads CASSLRLAGGSGELFF. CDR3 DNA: TGCGCCAGCAGCCTACGACTAGCGGGGGGATCTGGGGAGCTGTTTTTT.

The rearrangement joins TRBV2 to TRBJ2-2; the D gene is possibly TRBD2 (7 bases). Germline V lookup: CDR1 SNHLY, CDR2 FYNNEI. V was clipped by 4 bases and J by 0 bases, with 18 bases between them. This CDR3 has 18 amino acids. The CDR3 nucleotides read TGTGCCAGCAGTGTAAGAGGGGGGGGCCTGACGAACACCGGGGAGCTGTTTTTT. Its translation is CASSVRGGGLTNTGELFF.

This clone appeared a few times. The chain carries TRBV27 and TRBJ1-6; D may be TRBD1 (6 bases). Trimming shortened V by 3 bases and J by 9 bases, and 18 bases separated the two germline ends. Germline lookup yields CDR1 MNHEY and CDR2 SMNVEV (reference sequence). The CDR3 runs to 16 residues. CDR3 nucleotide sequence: TGTGCCAGCAGTTTGAGGGGAGGGGGGGGCGTTTCACCCCTCCACTTT. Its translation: CASSLRGGGGVSPLHF.

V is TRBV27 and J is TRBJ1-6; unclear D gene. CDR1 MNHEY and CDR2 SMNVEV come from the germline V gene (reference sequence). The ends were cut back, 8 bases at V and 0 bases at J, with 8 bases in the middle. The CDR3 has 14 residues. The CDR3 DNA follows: TGTGCCAGCGCACAGAGCTCCTATAATTCACCCCTCCACTTT. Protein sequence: CASAQSSYNSPLHF.

The CDR3: CASSSGLAAYEQYF. CDR3 nucleotide sequence: TGTGCCAGCAGCTCGGGACTAGCGGCCTACGAGCAGTACTTC. The chain joins TRBV7-9 to TRBJ2-7; 11 bases fit TRBD2. V dropped 4 bases and J dropped 2; count of bases not matched to a gene: 1. CDR1 SEHNR and CDR2 FQNEAQ come from the germline V gene (reference sequence). CDR3 size: 14 residues.

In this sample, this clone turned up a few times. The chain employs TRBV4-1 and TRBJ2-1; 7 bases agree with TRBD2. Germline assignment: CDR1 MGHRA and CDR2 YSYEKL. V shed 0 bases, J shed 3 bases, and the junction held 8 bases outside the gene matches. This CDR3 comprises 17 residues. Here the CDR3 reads CASSQDQAGPVYNEQFF. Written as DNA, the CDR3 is TGCGCCAGCAGCCAAGACCAAGCGGGGCCGGTCTACAATGAGCAGTTCTTC.

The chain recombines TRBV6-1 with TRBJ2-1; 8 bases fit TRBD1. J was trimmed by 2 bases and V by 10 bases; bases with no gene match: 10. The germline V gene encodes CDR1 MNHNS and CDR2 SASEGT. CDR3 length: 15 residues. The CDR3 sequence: CANQPDRGAYNEQFF. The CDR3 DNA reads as TGTGCCAACCAACCAGACAGGGGCGCCTACAATGAGCAGTTCTTC.

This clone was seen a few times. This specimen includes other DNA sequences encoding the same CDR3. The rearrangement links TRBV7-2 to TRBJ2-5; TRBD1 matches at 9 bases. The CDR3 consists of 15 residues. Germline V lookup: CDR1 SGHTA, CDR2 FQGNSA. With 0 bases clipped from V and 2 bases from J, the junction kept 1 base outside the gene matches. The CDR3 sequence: CASSLAGTGQETQYF. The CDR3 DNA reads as TGTGCCAGCAGCTTAGCCGGGACAGGGCAAGAGACCCAGTACTTC.

The CDR3 is CASTPGLVQETQYF. The DNA for the CDR3 is TGTGCCAGCACCCCCGGACTAGTCCAAGAGACCCAGTACTTC. The chain uses TRBV2 and TRBJ2-5; TRBD2 matches at 7 bases. This CDR3 has 14 residues. The germline V gene has CDR1 SNHLY and CDR2 FYNNEI. J gave up 1 base and V 7 bases, and 6 bases lay outside the gene matches.

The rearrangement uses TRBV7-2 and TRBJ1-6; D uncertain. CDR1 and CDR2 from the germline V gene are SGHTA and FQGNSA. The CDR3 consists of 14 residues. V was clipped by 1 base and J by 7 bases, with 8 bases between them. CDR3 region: CASSLVLANSPLHF. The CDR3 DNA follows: TGTGCCAGCAGCTTAGTCCTGGCCAATTCACCCCTCCACTTT.

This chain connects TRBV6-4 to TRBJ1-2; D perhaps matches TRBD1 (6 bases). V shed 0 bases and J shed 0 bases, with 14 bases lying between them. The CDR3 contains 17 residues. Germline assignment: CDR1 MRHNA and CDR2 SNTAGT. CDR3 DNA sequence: TGTGCCAGCAGTGACTCGGACAGCTCCTCAGCTAACTATGGCTACACCTTC. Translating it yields CASSDSDSSSANYGYTF.

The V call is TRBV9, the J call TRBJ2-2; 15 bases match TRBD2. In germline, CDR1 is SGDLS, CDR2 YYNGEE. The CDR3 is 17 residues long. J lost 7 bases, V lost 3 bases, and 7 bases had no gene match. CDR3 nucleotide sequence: TGTGCCAGCAGCGAGTTTCCGGGACTAGCGGGGGGCGGGGAGCTGTTTTTT. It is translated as CASSEFPGLAGGGELFF. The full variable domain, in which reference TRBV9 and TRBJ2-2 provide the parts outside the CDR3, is DSGVTQTPKHLITATGQRVTLRCSPRSGDLSVYWYQQSLDQGLQFLIQYYNGEERAKGNILERFSAQQFPDLHSELNLSSLELGDSALYFCASSEFPGLAGGGELFFGEGSRLTVL.

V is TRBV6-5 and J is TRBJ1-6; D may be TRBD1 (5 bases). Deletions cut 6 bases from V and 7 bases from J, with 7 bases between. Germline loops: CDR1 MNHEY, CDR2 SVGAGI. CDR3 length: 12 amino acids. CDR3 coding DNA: TGTGCCAGCAGCAGACAGAATTCACCCCTCCACTTT. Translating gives CASSRQNSPLHF.

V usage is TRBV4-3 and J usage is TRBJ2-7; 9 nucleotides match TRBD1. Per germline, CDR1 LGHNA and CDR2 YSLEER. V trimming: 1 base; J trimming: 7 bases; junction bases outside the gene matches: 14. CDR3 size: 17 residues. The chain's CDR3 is CASSQATFGDRAGEQYF. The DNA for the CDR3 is TGCGCCAGCAGCCAAGCCACCTTTGGGGACAGGGCGGGAGAGCAGTACTTC.

CDR3 amino acids: CASSWLLAGGGEQYF. CDR3 nucleotides: TGTGCCAGCAGTTGGTTACTAGCGGGGGGAGGCGAGCAGTACTTC. This chain connects TRBV2 to TRBJ2-7; 12 bases map to TRBD2. Germline CDR1 is SNHLY and CDR2 is FYNNEI. The CDR3 extends over 15 amino acids. Losses at the gene ends were 5 bases for V and 6 bases for J; bases not matched to a gene: 8.

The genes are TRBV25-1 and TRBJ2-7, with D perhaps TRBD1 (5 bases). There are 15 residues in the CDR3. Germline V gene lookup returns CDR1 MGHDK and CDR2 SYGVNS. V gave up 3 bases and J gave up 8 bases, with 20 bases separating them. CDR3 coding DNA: TGTGCCAGCAGTGACATCGCAGGGTGGGCATTGAAGCAGTACTTC. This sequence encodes CASSDIAGWALKQYF.

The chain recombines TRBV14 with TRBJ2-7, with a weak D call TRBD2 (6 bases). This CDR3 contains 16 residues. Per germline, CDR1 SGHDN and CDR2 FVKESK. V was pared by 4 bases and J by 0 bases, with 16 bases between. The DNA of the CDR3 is TGTGCCAGCAGCCCCCAGTCGGCGGGGAGCTCCTACGAGCAGTACTTC. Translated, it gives CASSPQSAGSSYEQYF.

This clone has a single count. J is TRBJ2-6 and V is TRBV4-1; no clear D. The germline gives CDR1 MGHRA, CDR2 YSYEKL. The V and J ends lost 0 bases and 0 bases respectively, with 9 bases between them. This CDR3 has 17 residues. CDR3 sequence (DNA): TGCGCCAGCAGCCAAGATCAAGCGACCTCTGGGGCCAACGTCCTGACTTTC. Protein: CASSQDQATSGANVLTF.

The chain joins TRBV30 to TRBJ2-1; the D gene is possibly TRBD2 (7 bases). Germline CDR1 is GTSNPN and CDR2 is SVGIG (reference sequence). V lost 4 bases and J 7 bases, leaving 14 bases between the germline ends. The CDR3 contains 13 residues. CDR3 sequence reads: CAWIRGAGNEQFF. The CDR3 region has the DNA TGTGCCTGGATACGGGGGGCGGGTAATGAGCAGTTCTTC.

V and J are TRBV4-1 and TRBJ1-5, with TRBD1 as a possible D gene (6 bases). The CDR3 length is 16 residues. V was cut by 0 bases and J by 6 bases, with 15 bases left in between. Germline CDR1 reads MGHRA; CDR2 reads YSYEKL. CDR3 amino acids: CASSQEGGHSGQPQHF. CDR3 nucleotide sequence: TGCGCCAGCAGCCAAGAAGGGGGTCATTCGGGTCAGCCCCAGCATTTT.